Described below is a single T cell receptor (beta chain) sequence and its context. Its antigen is still unknown. One base away there is no much larger clone; base qualities are not given. CDR1 and CDR2 were assigned from the germline V gene as SGHTA and FQGNSA. Trimming removed 5 bases from V and 4 bases from J; the gene matches leave 4 bases unexplained. The CDR3 spans 13 residues, from the cysteine through the phenylalanine. CDR3 DNA is the only sequence kept; it has 39 bases, read in frame from the first base. TCRbeta CDR3 regions were amplified from genomic DNA by means of the immunoSEQ Assay, a bias-controlled multiplex PCR. The source study handled its data this way. Within the assay, amplification of reference gene primers was used to estimate how many nucleated cells each sample contained. Sequence reads were collapsed and filtered to measure the absolute abundance of every unique TCRbeta CDR3 rearrangement. For each sample, productive Simpson clonality was calculated by taking the square root of Simpson's diversity index across productive rearrangements. TCRdb mirrors the immuneACCESS table, restricted to in-frame sequences. Some clones are absent from its copies; in checked studies, under half trace to an unresolved V gene, and the reason for the others is unknown. V, J and clone size derive from that table, while D and trimming were established from the DNA sequence. The sample data list more than 350,000 clones, and approximately 87% of these were observed just once. The ten largest clones represent around 9.3% of the sample.

These data belong to a study of blood T cell repertoires in COVID-19 (dated by TCRdb to the early 2020s). Turning to the overall study: Samples from collaborators originated in the United States, Italy and Spain and spanned both the acute and convalescent phases of COVID-19. The material from the prospective study consisted of cDNA or gDNA derived from T cells, B-cell-depleted T cells, or PBMCs. The dataset comprised deeply sampled blood TCRbeta repertoires from subjects exposed to, actively infected with, or recovered from COVID-19. The repertoires were released in a freely available public database meant as a resource for research on the immune response to SARS-CoV-2. The samples were drawn from two sources: the first 160 participants of the ongoing ImmuneRACE study, and 1,200 or so subjects contributed by 6 global collaborators. The sample metadata nearly always contained a de-identified subject ID, COVID-19 status, age in years and sex. Where HLA class I and class II types were available, the types were taken from metadata supplied by the sample provider, not from assay-based typing. General findings and caveats noted by the study authors: How much clinical and demographic metadata was included differed by source and by participant, and the metadata was provided uncurated.

Enrolling through a virtual design, the prospective study's participants ranged in age from roughly 18 to 95 years and lived across more than 20 United States geographic areas. To assign participants to cohorts, the prospective study relied on clinical history that participants themselves reported in a screening survey and a study questionnaire. For ImmuneRACE Cohort 3, a participant was defined as recovered based on two consecutive negative NP/OP PCR tests, clearance by a healthcare professional, or resolution of symptoms. Mobile phlebotomists in the prospective study collected whole blood, serum and a nasopharyngeal or oropharyngeal swab from every participant. Additional blood draws and questionnaires over an approximately 2-month period could optionally be provided by prospective study participants. Blood samples from the prospective study were shipped frozen or at room temperature prior to DNA extraction.

The TCR was taken from a woman aged 45-60 years who had recovered from COVID-19. Sequenced input: PBMCs or T cells enriched from blood (not recorded which). The chain links TRBV7-2 with TRBJ1-1, and 7 junctional nucleotides match TRBD1. The DNA reads TGTGCCAGCAGCCCAGACAGGGCCACTGAAGCTTTCTTT. It codes for CASSPDRATEAFF.